This entry lists 22 T cell receptor beta chains sequenced from one sample in a study of T cells in Graves' hyperthyroidism and ophthalmopathy. The investigators amplified TCR beta CDR3 regions from RNA transcripts. The HTBI set primed first-round TCR CDR3 RT-PCR. MiXCR, applied by TCRdb to the multiplex PCR reads, yields one record per CDR3 protein. The repertoire consists of 500,000 to 800,000 distinct CDR3 sequences, with 45% occurring once and the leading ten covering about 7.2%. The sample consisted of peripheral blood or thyroid tissue (not recorded which). The receptors derive from an adult man with Graves' disease, either hyperthyroidism or ophthalmopathy (not recorded which).

This clonotype was observed a handful of times. J is TRBJ2-5 and V is TRBV7-9; 7 nucleotides align to TRBD1. Germline CDR1 reads SEHNR; CDR2 reads FQNEAQ (reference sequence). The CDR3 length is 15 residues. Trimming removed 4 bases from V and 4 bases from J; junction bases left unmatched: 9. The DNA for the CDR3 is TGTGCCAGCAGCTCCGGGACAGTCAACGGAGAGACCCAGTACTTC. Encoded protein: CASSSGTVNGETQYF.

Ten or more counts support this clonotype. The rearrangement links TRBV24-1 to TRBJ1-5; the match to TRBD1 covers 7 bases. CDR1 KGHDR and CDR2 SFDVKD come from the germline V gene. With 7 bases clipped from V and 6 bases from J, the junction kept 5 bases outside the gene matches. CDR3 length equals 13 residues. The CDR3 sequence is CATRRQGRQPQHF. The DNA for the CDR3 is TGTGCCACCAGAAGACAGGGCCGTCAGCCCCAGCATTTT.

This chain links TRBV30 with TRBJ1-2, with TRBD1 matching over 8 bases. CDR1 and CDR2 from the germline V gene are GTSNPN and SVGIG (reference sequence). After removal of 1 base from V and 6 bases from J, the junction contained 7 bases not matched to a gene. CDR3 size: 14 residues. The CDR3: CAWSEPGGRDGYTF. The CDR3, as DNA: TGTGCCTGGAGTGAGCCAGGGGGCCGGGATGGCTACACCTTC.

This clonotype was seen only once. The genes are TRBV19 and TRBJ1-6; TRBD1 aligns across 8 bases. The V segment lost 5 bases and the J segment 9 bases; nucleotides outside the gene matches: 6. CDR3 size: 14 residues. The V gene's germline CDR1 is LNHDA and CDR2 SQIVND (reference sequence). CDR3 protein: CASSPPDRVSPLHF. In DNA form, the CDR3 reads TGTGCCAGTAGTCCGCCGGACAGGGTTTCACCCCTCCACTTT.

For this clonotype: A junction end diverges from the germline sequence, so it may reflect a read error. The chain has TRBV10-3 and TRBJ1-1; no firm D call. This CDR3 contains 13 residues. The V gene's germline CDR1 is ENHRY and CDR2 SYGVKD. As DNA, the CDR3 is TGTGCCATCAGTGTGGGAGGATCCGGGGAAGCTTTCTTC. It specifies CAISVGGSGEAFF.

V and J are TRBV29-1 and TRBJ2-7; D may be TRBD1 (6 bases). Germline CDR1 and CDR2: SQVTM and ANQGSEA. This CDR3 comprises 13 residues. Here the CDR3 reads CSTTGAPHYEQYF. As DNA, the CDR3 is TGCAGTACGACAGGCGCCCCTCACTACGAGCAGTACTTC.

The gene calls are TRBV6-5 and TRBJ1-2; 8 bases are a match to TRBD1. The CDR3 contains 14 residues. V shed 0 bases and J 6 bases; nucleotides not matched to a gene: 3. Germline CDR1 MNHEY, CDR2 SVGAGI. The CDR3 region is CASSYSPTGDGYTF. CDR3 DNA sequence: TGTGCCAGCAGTTACTCACCGACAGGGGATGGCTACACCTTC.

This sequence joins TRBV7-6 and TRBJ2-5, with 9 bases that match TRBD1. Per germline, CDR1 SGHVS and CDR2 FNYEAQ. The V and J ends lost 8 bases and 1 base, in that order; junction bases with no gene match: 8. The CDR3 is made up of 15 amino acids. The CDR3, as DNA: TGTGCCAGCTCACCGCTACAGGGGGCCCAAGAGACCCAGTACTTC. This sequence encodes CASSPLQGAQETQYF.

This clonotype has a handful of counts. The J gene is TRBJ1-1, the V gene TRBV28, with D possibly TRBD1 on 5 matching bases. This CDR3 is 13 amino acids long. Trimming took off 6 bases at V and 3 bases at J, with 11 bases between the two ends. Germline assignment: CDR1 MDHEN and CDR2 SYDVKM. The CDR3 reads CASRAGGDTEAFF. The CDR3, as DNA: TGTGCCAGCAGAGCGGGGGGTGACACTGAAGCTTTCTTT.

This clonotype was seen more than once but under ten times. Being one base from a much bigger clone, this may be a read error. This rearrangement joins TRBV10-3 to TRBJ2-7, with a weak D call TRBD1 (5 bases). The germline gives CDR1 ENHRY, CDR2 SYGVKD. The ends were cut back, 3 bases at V and 6 bases at J, with 12 bases in the middle. CDR3 length: 13 residues. The CDR3 region is CAISEAQGGEQYF. The CDR3 DNA is TGTGCCATCAGTGAAGCCCAGGGTGGCGAGCAGTACTTC.

The rearrangement links TRBV20-1 to TRBJ1-5; no firm D call. V lost 5 bases and J 4 bases, leaving 3 bases between the germline ends. CDR1 and CDR2 (germline): DFQATT, SNEGSKA (reference sequence). The CDR3 sequence is 10 residues long. CDR3 in amino acids: CSAPNQPQHF. CDR3 sequence (DNA): TGCAGTGCTCCAAATCAGCCCCAGCATTTT.

To note about this clonotype: The conserved phenylalanine or tryptophan normally closing the CDR3 is absent here, so this likely arose from a read error. Because the CDR3's place on the DNA is in doubt, the DNA is left out and the CDR3 is given as listed by TCRdb. V gene TRBV11-2 combines with J gene TRBJ2-2. The germline V gene encodes CDR1 SGHAT and CDR2 FQNNGV. The CDR3 spans 9 residues, counting both ends. The CDR3 here is CASSLDLVV.

This clonotype showed up just a few times. V usage is TRBV19 and J usage is TRBJ1-5; TRBD1 agrees at 7 bases. The CDR3 is 14 amino acids. Germline-derived CDR1 and CDR2 are LNHDA and SQIVND (reference sequence). V lost 4 bases to trimming and J lost 5 bases; unmatched junction nucleotides: 5. CDR3: CASSTTGVDQPQHF. The DNA of the CDR3 is TGTGCCAGTAGTACCACAGGGGTAGATCAGCCCCAGCATTTT.

This chain uses TRBV7-9 with TRBJ1-3, with D perhaps matching TRBD1 (5 bases). V dropped 1 base and J dropped 4 bases, with 20 bases sitting between them. CDR3 length: 18 residues. Germline V gene sequence: CDR1 SEHNR, CDR2 FQNEAQ (reference sequence). The CDR3 spells CASSLEDGGRRRGNTIYF. The CDR3 nucleotides read TGTGCCAGCAGCTTAGAAGATGGGGGACGGCGGCGGGGAAACACCATATATTTT. The complete variable domain, with remaining parts taken from reference TRBV7-9 and TRBJ1-3, reads DTGVSQNPRHKITKRGQNVTFRCDPISEHNRLYWYRQTLGQGPEFLTYFQNEAQLEKSRLLSDRFSAERPKGSFSTLEIQRTEQGDSAMYLCASSLEDGGRRRGNTIYFGEGSWLTVV.

This clonotype has more than one count but fewer than ten. The chain employs TRBV7-8 and TRBJ2-7, with no clear D. Germline V gene sequence: CDR1 SGHVS, CDR2 FQNEAQ. V was clipped by 5 bases and J by 0 bases, with 11 bases between them. The CDR3 has 14 residues. The CDR3, as DNA: TGTGCCAGCAGCGCGCAGATAGGCTCCTACGAGCAGTACTTC. This codes for CASSAQIGSYEQYF.

This sequence joins TRBV2 and TRBJ1-2, with 7 bases identical to TRBD1. The V gene's germline CDR1 is SNHLY and CDR2 FYNNEI. Trimming removed 11 bases from V and 4 bases from J; junction bases left unmatched: 13. This CDR3 contains 14 residues. The CDR3 sequence is CAFGQASSSYGYTF. The CDR3, as DNA: TGTGCCTTCGGACAGGCGAGTAGTAGCTATGGCTACACCTTC. The complete variable domain, with remaining parts taken from reference TRBV2 and TRBJ1-2, reads EPEVTQTPSHQVTQMGQEVILRCVPISNHLYFYWYRQILGQKVEFLVSFYNNEISEKSEIFDDQFSVERPDGSNFTLKIRSTKLEDSAMYFCAFGQASSSYGYTFGSGTRLTVV.

The chain has TRBV7-3 and TRBJ2-7; 12 nucleotides agree with TRBD2. V gave up 5 bases and J gave up 4 bases; unmatched junction bases: 6. CDR1 is SGHTA and CDR2 is FQGTGA in the germline V gene. The CDR3 extends over 15 amino acids. The CDR3: CASSPSTSGGYEQYF. The CDR3 DNA follows: TGTGCCAGCAGCCCTTCGACTAGCGGGGGTTACGAGCAGTACTTC. Full variable domain (rest looked up from reference TRBV7-3 and TRBJ2-7): GAGVSQTPSNKVTEKGKYVELRCDPISGHTALYWYRQSLGQGPEFLIYFQGTGAADDSGLPNDRFFAVRPEGSVSTLKIQRTERGDSAVYLCASSPSTSGGYEQYFGPGTRLTVT.

Points on this clonotype: The CDR3 does not end in the conserved phenylalanine or tryptophan, so this is likely a read error. J is TRBJ2-5 and V is TRBV7-9; TRBD1 agrees at 11 bases. Trimming removed 5 bases from V and 4 bases from J; junction bases left unmatched: 9. Germline assignment: CDR1 SEHNR and CDR2 FQNEAQ (reference sequence). The CDR3 extends over 16 amino acids. CDR3 protein: CASSQPGTGGLETQYS. Here the CDR3 DNA reads TGTGCCAGCAGCCAACCCGGGACAGGGGGGCTAGAGACCCAGTACTCC.

This chain links TRBV24-1 with TRBJ1-6; possible D gene TRBD1, 6 bases. The CDR3 has 13 amino acids. Germline V CDR1 and CDR2: KGHDR, SFDVKD. The CDR3 coding sequence is TGTGCTCACCCCGGGGGGGCTAATTCACCCCTCCACTTT. This translates into CAHPGGANSPLHF.

This clonotype was counted between two and nine times. This rearrangement joins TRBV12-3 or TRBV12-4 to TRBJ1-2; D is possibly TRBD1 (5 bases). The V end was cut by 5 bases, the J end by 10 bases, with 14 bases between. CDR3 length: 12 residues. The CDR3: CASSPRTRDYTF. The CDR3 nucleotides read TGTGCCAGCAGTCCCCGGACCAGGGACTACACCTTC.

This clonotype was counted a few times. The chain couples TRBV19 to TRBJ2-2; maybe TRBD2 (6 bases). The CDR3 sequence is 15 residues long. Trimming shortened V by 3 bases and J by 4 bases, and 12 bases separated the two germline ends. From germline, CDR1 is LNHDA and CDR2 SQIVND (reference sequence). CDR3 coding DNA: TGTGCCAGTAGTATGTGGGGAGGTGGCACCGGGGAGCTGTTTTTT. Its translation is CASSMWGGGTGELFF.

Note on this clonotype: Possible read error: a much larger clone is one base away. The chain links TRBV10-1 to TRBJ1-1; 7 nucleotides align to TRBD1. This CDR3 is 12 amino acids long. CDR1 is WNHNN, CDR2 SYGVQD, per germline (reference sequence). V was clipped by 3 bases and J by 13 bases; unmatched bases: 8. CDR3 DNA sequence: TGCGCCAGCAGTGACCGACAGGGAACAGTTTTCTTT. As protein: CASSDRQGTVFF.